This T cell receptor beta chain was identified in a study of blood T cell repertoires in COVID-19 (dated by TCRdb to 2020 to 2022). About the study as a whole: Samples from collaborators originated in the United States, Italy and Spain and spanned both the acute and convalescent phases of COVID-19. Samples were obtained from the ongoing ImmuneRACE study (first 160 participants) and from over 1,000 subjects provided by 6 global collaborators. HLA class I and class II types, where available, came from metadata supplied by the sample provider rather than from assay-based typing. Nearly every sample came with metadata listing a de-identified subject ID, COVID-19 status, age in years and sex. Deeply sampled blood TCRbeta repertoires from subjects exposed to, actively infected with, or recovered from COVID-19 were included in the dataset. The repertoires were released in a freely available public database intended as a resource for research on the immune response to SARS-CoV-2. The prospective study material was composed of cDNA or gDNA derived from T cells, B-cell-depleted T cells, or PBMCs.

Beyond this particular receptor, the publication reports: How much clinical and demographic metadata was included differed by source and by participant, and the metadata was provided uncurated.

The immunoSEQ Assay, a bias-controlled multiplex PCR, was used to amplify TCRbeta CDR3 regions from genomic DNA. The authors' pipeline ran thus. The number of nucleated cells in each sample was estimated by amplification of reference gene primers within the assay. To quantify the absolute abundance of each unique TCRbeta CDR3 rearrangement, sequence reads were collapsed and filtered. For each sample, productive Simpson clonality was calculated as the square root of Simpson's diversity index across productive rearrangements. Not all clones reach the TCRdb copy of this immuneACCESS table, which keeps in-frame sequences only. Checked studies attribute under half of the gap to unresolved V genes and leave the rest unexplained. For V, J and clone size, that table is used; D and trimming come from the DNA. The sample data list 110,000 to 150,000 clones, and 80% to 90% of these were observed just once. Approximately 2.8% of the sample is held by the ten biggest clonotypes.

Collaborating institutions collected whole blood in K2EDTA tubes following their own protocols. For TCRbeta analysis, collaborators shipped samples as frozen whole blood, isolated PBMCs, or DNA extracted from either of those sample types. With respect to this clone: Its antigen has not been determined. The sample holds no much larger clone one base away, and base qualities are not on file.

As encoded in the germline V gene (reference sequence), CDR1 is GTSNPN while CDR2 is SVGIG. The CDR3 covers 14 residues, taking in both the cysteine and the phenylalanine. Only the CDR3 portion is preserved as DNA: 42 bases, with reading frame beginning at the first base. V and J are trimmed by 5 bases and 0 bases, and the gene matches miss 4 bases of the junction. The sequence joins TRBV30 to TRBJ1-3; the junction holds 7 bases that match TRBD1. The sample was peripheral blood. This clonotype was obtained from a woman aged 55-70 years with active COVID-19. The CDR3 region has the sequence CAWSTGASGNTIYF. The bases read TGTGCCTGGTCTACAGGGGCCTCTGGAAACACCATATATTTT. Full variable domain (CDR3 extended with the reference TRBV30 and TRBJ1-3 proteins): SQTIHQWPATLVQPVGSPLSLECTVEGTSNPNLYWYRQAAGRGLQLLFYSVGIGQISSEVPQNLSASRPQDRQFILSSKKLLLSDSGFYLCAWSTGASGNTIYFGEGSWLTVV.